The 19 T cell receptor beta chains given below trace back to one sample, sequenced in a study of somatic mutations in cytotoxic T cells in rheumatoid arthritis (dated by TCRdb to 2016 to 2017). Receptors were amplified or captured by the immunoSEQ multiplex PCR assay. TCRdb obtained this table from immuneACCESS and retained in-frame rearrangements with V and J assigned. These tables miss some clones; where compared with another copy, unresolved V genes account for less than half of the shortfall, and the remainder is unexplained. The sample table lists tens of thousands of clones, about 80% of them with a count of one. About 3.4% of the sample rests with the top ten. Sequences were obtained from CD8+ T cells sorted from blood. All receptors come from a man in his forties in good health.

The sample holds one count of this clone. The chain joins TRBV9 to TRBJ1-3, with D unclear. The CDR3 has 12 residues. V was cut by 3 bases and J by 4 bases, with 5 bases left in between. Germline V gene data show CDR1 as SGDLS and CDR2 as YYNGEE. The CDR3, as DNA: TGTGCCAGCAGCGGAGAGGGAAACACCATATATTTT. It is translated as CASSGEGNTIYF.

The V gene is TRBV4-1, the J gene TRBJ2-7; 8 nucleotides line up with TRBD2. The CDR3 spans 18 residues. The germline CDR1 and CDR2 sequences are MGHRA and YSYEKL. V shed 1 base and J 2 bases; nucleotides not matched to a gene: 13. CDR3: CASSQVLVEREGAYEQYF. For the CDR3, the DNA is TGCGCCAGCAGCCAAGTTTTGGTTGAACGGGAGGGAGCCTACGAGCAGTACTTC.

The chain joins TRBV27 to TRBJ2-5; D ambiguous. Germline loops: CDR1 MNHEY, CDR2 SMNVEV (reference sequence). Deletions cut 5 bases from V and 0 bases from J, with 10 bases between. The CDR3 totals 14 residues. Written as DNA, the CDR3 is TGTGCCAGCAGTCCCTACAAGTACCAAGAGACCCAGTACTTC. This sequence encodes CASSPYKYQETQYF.

This clone has only one observation. The gene calls are TRBV19 and TRBJ2-2, with D unclear. Germline lookup yields CDR1 LNHDA and CDR2 SQIVND (reference sequence). This CDR3 spans 13 amino acids. The V end lost 6 bases, the J end lost 2 bases, and 7 bases lay between the germline ends. The CDR3 reads CASREQNTGELFF. The DNA of the CDR3 is TGTGCCAGTAGAGAACAAAACACCGGGGAGCTGTTTTTT.

CDR3: CASTGPREPRVNTEAFF. The CDR3 DNA sequence: TGTGCCAGTACTGGCCCCAGGGAACCCAGAGTGAACACTGAAGCTTTCTTT. This chain joins TRBV25-1 and TRBJ1-1; possible D gene TRBD1, 5 bases. Between the trimmed V and J ends, which lost 9 bases and 0 bases, there was a span of 23 bases. The CDR3 loop spans 17 amino acids. Looked up from germline, CDR1 is MGHDK and CDR2 is SYGVNS.

This clone was seen just once. V is TRBV11-1 and J is TRBJ2-1, with 9 bases identical to TRBD1. From germline, CDR1 is SGHAT and CDR2 FQDESV (reference sequence). Unmatched junction bases numbered 6, after V lost 6 bases and J lost 9 bases. The CDR3 extends over 13 amino acids. The chain's CDR3 is CASRGQGGGEQFF. CDR3 sequence (DNA): TGTGCCAGCAGGGGACAGGGTGGCGGTGAGCAGTTCTTC.

This sequence joins TRBV7-2 and TRBJ2-2; TRBD1 might be the D (5 bases). Germline V gene sequence: CDR1 SGHTA, CDR2 FQGNSA. Trimming took off 2 bases at V and 8 bases at J, with 15 bases between the two ends. The CDR3 runs to 15 residues. CDR3 residues: CASSLQGRVLGELFF. The CDR3 nucleotides are TGTGCCAGCAGCTTACAGGGAAGGGTTCTTGGGGAGCTGTTTTTT.

The chain couples TRBV25-1 to TRBJ1-2; a weak D match, TRBD1 (6 bases). V lost 10 bases and J 6 bases, leaving 15 bases between the germline ends. The CDR3 is 12 residues long. Germline CDR1 and CDR2: MGHDK and SYGVNS. The DNA of the CDR3 is TGTGCCACCCGGCGGGGGCCTGATGGCTACACCTTC. Translating it yields CATRRGPDGYTF.

This chain links TRBV14 with TRBJ2-3, with a weak D call TRBD2 (7 bases). This CDR3 is built from 16 residues. Trimming shortened V by 2 bases and J by 4 bases, and 16 bases separated the two germline ends. Germline values: CDR1 SGHDN, CDR2 FVKESK. The CDR3 region has the DNA TGTGCCAGCAGCCAACCTGCGGGCGGGGGCGCAGATACGCAGTATTTT. The encoded protein is CASSQPAGGGADTQYF.

This chain connects TRBV12-5 to TRBJ1-2, with D tentatively TRBD1 (6 bases). V was pared by 2 bases and J by 6 bases, with 19 bases between. CDR3 length: 16 residues. Germline V CDR1 and CDR2: LGHNT, FRNRAP. DNA of the CDR3: TGTGCTAGTGGTTTGTTTTTGGGGGGCGCGAGAGATGGCTACACCTTC. Translating gives CASGLFLGGARDGYTF.

The chain joins TRBV9 to TRBJ2-6, with a weak D call TRBD2 (6 bases). V lost 0 bases to trimming and J lost 1 base, with 14 bases between them. Per the germline V gene, CDR1 is SGDLS and CDR2 is YYNGEE. The CDR3 totals 18 residues. For the CDR3, the DNA is TGTGCCAGCAGCGTAGGGAAGGGAGGTATTTCTGGGGCCAACGTCCTGACTTTC. Its protein product is CASSVGKGGISGANVLTF.

This chain links TRBV2 with TRBJ2-7; no definite D call. V was pared by 4 bases and J by 3 bases, with 10 bases between. The CDR3 has 13 amino acids. Germline V gene data show CDR1 as SNHLY and CDR2 as FYNNEI. CDR3 sequence (DNA): TGTGCCAGCAGTGCAAGCCTGGACTACGAGCAGTACTTC. Amino acid sequence: CASSASLDYEQYF.

This sequence joins TRBV11-2 and TRBJ2-1; maybe TRBD2 (6 bases). Trimming stripped 3 bases from V and 7 bases from J, with 28 bases between. Germline values: CDR1 SGHAT, CDR2 FQNNGV. This CDR3 has 19 amino acids. In DNA, the CDR3 is TGTGCCAGCAGCTTGGCCGGGAGAAACCCTTCCTATCGGAATAATGAGCAGTTCTTC. Translated: CASSLAGRNPSYRNNEQFF.

The J gene is TRBJ2-7, the V gene TRBV14; 7 bases agree with TRBD1. The junction had 9 bases not matched to a gene; V was cut back by 2 bases and J by 5 bases. Germline CDR1 reads SGHDN; CDR2 reads FVKESK. The CDR3 has 15 residues. CDR3 sequence reads: CASSQLLTGFHEQYF. The CDR3, as DNA: TGTGCCAGCAGCCAACTTCTGACAGGGTTCCACGAGCAGTACTTC.

V usage is TRBV29-1 and J usage is TRBJ2-5; 14 positions agree with TRBD2. Germline V lookup: CDR1 SQVTM, CDR2 ANQGSEA. CDR3 length equals 16 residues. V lost 4 bases and J lost 5; bases outside the gene matches: 9. The CDR3: CSVVGTSGRPRETQYF. The CDR3 DNA reads TGCAGCGTTGTGGGGACTAGCGGGAGACCCAGGGAGACCCAGTACTTC.

CDR3 sequence (DNA): TGTGCCAGCAGCGTAAAGGCTGTTATCTACAATGAGCAGTTCTTC. Translated, it gives CASSVKAVIYNEQFF. This chain uses TRBV9 with TRBJ2-1; D unresolved. Germline CDR1 SGDLS, CDR2 YYNGEE. This CDR3 region has 15 residues. The germline V and J ends were trimmed by 1 base and 3 bases, with 11 bases remaining between them.

Here the CDR3 DNA reads TGTGCCATCAGTGGGGACACCGGGGAGCTGTTTTTT. The encoded protein is CAISGDTGELFF. The chain is built from TRBV10-3 and TRBJ2-2, with no clear D. The CDR3 totals 12 residues. Per the germline V gene, CDR1 is ENHRY and CDR2 is SYGVKD. The V gene lost 4 bases and the J gene lost 3 bases, with 3 bases spanning the gap.

The chain is built from TRBV27 and TRBJ1-2; D is possibly TRBD1 (5 bases). The CDR3 spans 16 residues. Germline CDR1 reads MNHEY; CDR2 reads SMNVEV (reference sequence). V was trimmed by 7 bases and J by 0 bases, leaving 18 bases between them. In DNA form, the CDR3 reads TGTGCCAGCACTCCTTTGCCAGGGCTTGCTAACTATGGCTACACCTTC. Its protein is CASTPLPGLANYGYTF.

This chain joins TRBV9 and TRBJ2-2; the D gene is possibly TRBD2 (5 bases). The CDR3 consists of 15 residues. V was shortened by 0 bases and J by 5 bases, with 11 bases between the two germline ends. From germline, CDR1 is SGDLS and CDR2 YYNGEE. CDR3 coding DNA: TGTGCCAGCAGCGTAGTGGGTAGGGAGACCGGGGAGCTGTTTTTT. Its translation is CASSVVGRETGELFF.